This TCR beta chain was retrieved from a study of control samples from healthy donors and cancer patients. The CDR3 covers 13 residues. The V end lost 8 bases, the J end lost 6 bases, and 14 bases lay between the germline ends. The method was immunoSEQ multiplex PCR; TCRdb's version includes in-frame clones alone and lacks a portion of them. The sample lists about 120,000 clones; 80% to 90% were seen once. The source of this sequence is a man aged 30 to 45 in good health. The sample taken for sequencing was blood. The chain joins TRBV12-3 or TRBV12-4 to TRBJ1-3; D perhaps matches TRBD1 (6 bases). CDR3 in amino acids: CASRRGRENTIYF. The CDR3 nucleotides read TGTGCCAGCCGCAGGGGAAGGGAAAACACCATATATTTT.